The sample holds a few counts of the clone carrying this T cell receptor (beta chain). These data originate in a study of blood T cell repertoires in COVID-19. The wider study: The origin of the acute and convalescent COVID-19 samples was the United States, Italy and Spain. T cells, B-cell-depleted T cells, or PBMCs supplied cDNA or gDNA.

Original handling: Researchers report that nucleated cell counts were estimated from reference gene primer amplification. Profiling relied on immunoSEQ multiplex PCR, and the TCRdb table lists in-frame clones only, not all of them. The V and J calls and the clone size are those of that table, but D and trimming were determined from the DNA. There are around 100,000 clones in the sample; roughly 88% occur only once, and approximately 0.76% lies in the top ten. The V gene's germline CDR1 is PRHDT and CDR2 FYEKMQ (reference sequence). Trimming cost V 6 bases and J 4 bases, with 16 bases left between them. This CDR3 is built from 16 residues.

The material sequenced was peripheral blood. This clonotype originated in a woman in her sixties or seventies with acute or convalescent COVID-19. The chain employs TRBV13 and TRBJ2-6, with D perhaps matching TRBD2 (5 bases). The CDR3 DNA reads TGTGCCAGCAGAGAGGGCGGCCCTGCGGGGGCCAACGTCCTGACTTTC. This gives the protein CASREGGPAGANVLTF.